This TCR beta chain is from a study of T cell responses to AZD1222 COVID-19 vaccine. The CDR3 runs 19 residues. Germline CDR1 and CDR2: MDHEN and SYDVKM. V shed 3 bases and J shed 0 bases, with 24 bases lying between them. The study, taken as a whole, reports: The CD4 TCRs associated with vaccination extended across spike and predominated at 160-218 and 743-854. Baseline serostatus was positive in only a handful of AZD1222 recipients.

The protocol was immunoSEQ multiplex PCR, while the TCRdb copy is restricted to in-frame clones and leaves out a portion. The repertoire holds 85,000 to 130,000 clones, with 86% as singletons. Comments on this clone: Its target is unknown.

Source: peripheral blood, taken 28 days after the second dose of the MenACWY control vaccine. The sequence was obtained from an adult who received the MenACWY meningococcal vaccine as a control. J is TRBJ2-7 and V is TRBV28; weak D call: TRBD1 (5 bases). CDR3 sequence reads: CASSFSFLRTRVSSYEQYF. The CDR3 DNA sequence: TGTGCCAGCAGTTTTAGCTTTTTGAGGACAAGGGTAAGCTCCTACGAGCAGTACTTC.